The clone carrying this T cell receptor (beta chain) was recorded many times. Its antigen is still unknown. This CDR3 region has 16 residues. With 4 bases removed from V and 4 bases from J, the gap between germline ends came to 16 bases. The data derive from a study of breast tumors, draining lymph nodes, adjacent tissues. Findings of the study overall: Tumor T cell lymph node origin was a supported hypothesis, not proven.

MiXCR, run by TCRdb on the multiplex PCR reads, gives a single entry per CDR3 protein. The sample shows about 11,000 distinct CDR3 sequences, approximately 35% of them seen only once. The sequenced sample consisted of breast tumor tissue. This chain links TRBV12-3 or TRBV12-4 with TRBJ2-2; D is possibly TRBD2 (6 bases). This TCR was recovered from a female donor with breast cancer. Some clones in this sample may be carry-over from other donors' samples. In nucleotides, the CDR3 is TGTGCCAGCAGTTCAAAGGTTGCGGGAATCACCGGGGAGCTGTTTTTT. This gives the protein CASSSKVAGITGELFF.